The next 26 T cell receptor beta chains were all read from a single sample in a study of T cell responses to AZD1222 COVID-19 vaccine. Data came from immunoSEQ multiplex PCR; TCRdb stores just in-frame clones and leaves some out. The sample lists tens of thousands of clones; roughly nine tenths were seen once. Sequencing used peripheral blood, obtained 28 days after the second AZD1222 dose. The receptors come from an adult who received the AZD1222 COVID-19 vaccine.

The CDR3 DNA sequence: TGTGCCAGCAGTCGGGACAGAGGAGGCTCTGGAAACACCATATATTTT. Amino acids: CASSRDRGGSGNTIYF. V gene TRBV7-2 combines with J gene TRBJ1-3; 7 bases are a match to TRBD1. J was trimmed by 0 bases and V by 6 bases; bases with no gene match: 8. Germline V lookup: CDR1 SGHTA, CDR2 FQGNSA. The CDR3 is made up of 16 amino acids.

The chain combines TRBV7-8 with TRBJ2-7; 7 nucleotides agree with TRBD1. Germline V CDR1 and CDR2: SGHVS, FQNEAQ. Germline trimming cut 4 bases from V and 0 bases from J; bases unmatched to any gene: 3. CDR3 length: 14 residues. CDR3 protein: CASSSRQGSYEQYF. The CDR3 DNA reads as TGTGCCAGCAGCTCGAGACAGGGCTCCTACGAGCAGTACTTC.

This chain uses TRBV28 with TRBJ1-2; D unresolved. From germline, CDR1 is MDHEN and CDR2 SYDVKM. CDR3 length: 13 amino acids. With 1 base removed from V and 4 bases from J, the gap between germline ends came to 7 bases. The DNA for the CDR3 is TGTGCCAGCAGTTTATTGGGGTTCTATGGCTACACCTTC. This encodes CASSLLGFYGYTF.

This clone was counted between two and nine times. This rearrangement joins TRBV18 to TRBJ2-3; 7 bases fit TRBD1. V was pared by 2 bases and J by 3 bases, with 5 bases of the junction left unmatched. This CDR3 has 15 amino acids. From germline, CDR1 is KGHSH and CDR2 LQKENI. The CDR3 here is CASSPSGGATDTQYF. CDR3 coding DNA: TGTGCCAGCTCACCATCAGGGGGTGCGACAGATACGCAGTATTTT.

The chain recombines TRBV2 with TRBJ1-1; possibly TRBD1 for D (5 bases). The V gene's germline CDR1 is SNHLY and CDR2 FYNNEI. V was pared by 5 bases and J by 7 bases, with 23 bases between. CDR3 length: 16 amino acids. CDR3 in amino acids: CASSRAGGVSGGEAFF. As DNA, the CDR3 is TGTGCCAGCAGTCGCGCGGGGGGGGTCTCGGGTGGTGAAGCTTTCTTT.

This clone was found once. The chain joins TRBV6-2 or TRBV6-3 to TRBJ2-1; the D is unclear. CDR1 and CDR2 from the germline V gene are MNHEY and SVGEGT. The CDR3 is 14 residues long. V shed 4 bases and J shed 5 bases, with 12 bases lying between them. In DNA form, the CDR3 reads TGTGCCAGCAGTTTCAGGACCCTCCACAATGAGCAGTTCTTC. This codes for CASSFRTLHNEQFF.

The rearrangement links TRBV11-3 to TRBJ2-1; D uncertain. V was cut by 4 bases and J by 9 bases, with 7 bases left in between. Per germline, CDR1 SGHNT and CDR2 YENEEA. The CDR3 covers 11 residues. Here the CDR3 reads CASSWPREQFF. The CDR3 nucleotides are TGTGCCAGCAGCTGGCCCCGTGAGCAGTTCTTC.

J is TRBJ1-2 and V is TRBV12-3 or TRBV12-4; weak D call: TRBD1 (6 bases). CDR3 length: 13 residues. V dropped 3 bases and J dropped 6 bases, with 11 bases sitting between them. The CDR3 loop is CASSLTRGNGYTF. CDR3 sequence (DNA): TGTGCCAGCAGTTTGACCAGGGGAAATGGCTACACCTTC.

The rearrangement uses TRBV7-7 and TRBJ2-1; D tentatively reads TRBD1 or TRBD2 (5 bases each). V lost 5 bases and J lost 6, with 11 bases in between. This CDR3 region has 13 residues. Germline V gene lookup returns CDR1 SSHAT and CDR2 FNYEAQ (reference sequence). CDR3 DNA sequence: TGTGCCAGCAGCCCGGGACGGCTCAATGAGCAGTTCTTC. Protein product: CASSPGRLNEQFF.

The rearrangement links TRBV18 to TRBJ2-7; the match to TRBD1 covers 7 bases. CDR3 length: 14 amino acids. The V gene end was trimmed by 2 bases and the J gene end by 0 bases; junction bases not matched to a gene: 1. Germline V gives CDR1 KGHSH, CDR2 LQKENI. CDR3 nucleotide sequence: TGTGCCAGCTCACCAGGGACAGCCTCCTACGAGCAGTACTTC. Its protein is CASSPGTASYEQYF.

V is TRBV2 and J is TRBJ2-7; 7 nucleotides line up with TRBD2. Germline CDR1 reads SNHLY; CDR2 reads FYNNEI. The CDR3 runs to 15 residues. The junction had 12 bases not matched to a gene; V was cut back by 7 bases and J by 3 bases. The CDR3 nucleotides read TGTGCCAGCACTTCCGGACCGGGGGGAGGCTACGAGCAGTACGTC. Protein: CASTSGPGGGYEQYV.

This clone came up a few times. The same CDR3 also results from other DNA sequences found in this sample. The V call is TRBV6-5, the J call TRBJ2-5; 7 bases agree with TRBD1. J gave up 5 bases and V 6 bases, and 12 bases lay outside the gene matches. Looked up from germline, CDR1 is MNHEY and CDR2 is SVGAGI. The length of the CDR3 is 15 residues. The chain's CDR3 is CASSPSQGIGETQYF. The CDR3 nucleotides read TGTGCCAGCAGCCCCTCACAGGGGATTGGTGAGACCCAGTACTTC.

The chain recombines TRBV28 with TRBJ1-1; D not resolved. The CDR3 is 13 amino acids. Per the germline V gene, CDR1 is MDHEN and CDR2 is SYDVKM. V was trimmed by 6 bases and J by 6 bases, leaving 14 bases between them. CDR3 in DNA: TGTGCCAGCAGCCCTGGACGGATCGCTGAAGCTTTCTTT. Protein product: CASSPGRIAEAFF. The variable domain in full, with the rest retrieved from reference TRBV28 and TRBJ1-1, is DVKVTQSSRYLVKRTGEKVFLECVQDMDHENMFWYRQDPGLGLRLIYFSYDVKMKEKGDIPEGYSVSREKKERFSLILESASTNQTSMYLCASSPGRIAEAFFGQGTRLTVV.

This sequence joins TRBV5-1 and TRBJ1-1, with D tentatively TRBD1 (6 bases). Germline V CDR1 and CDR2: SGHRS, YFSETQ. V was pared by 4 bases and J by 3 bases, with 10 bases between. The CDR3 extends over 13 amino acids. CDR3 DNA: TGCGCCAGCAGCGCCCCAGGGGACACTGAAGCTTTCTTT. It is translated as CASSAPGDTEAFF.

For the CDR3, the DNA is TGTGCCAGCTCCCGACAGGGTAGTATGTGGTATGGCTACACCTTC. Translated, it gives CASSRQGSMWYGYTF. The chain recombines TRBV14 with TRBJ1-2; 7 nucleotides line up with TRBD1. The germline V gene has CDR1 SGHDN and CDR2 FVKESK. After removal of 8 bases from V and 5 bases from J, the junction contained 14 bases not matched to a gene. The length of the CDR3 is 15 residues.

The CDR3 nucleotides read TGCGCCAGCAGCTTAGGGACTAGGGCCGGGGAGCTGTTTTTT. The encoded protein is CASSLGTRAGELFF. The chain uses TRBV5-1 and TRBJ2-2, with 8 bases matching TRBD2. This CDR3 is 14 amino acids long. Germline CDR1 and CDR2: SGHRS and YFSETQ. The V and J ends lost 2 bases and 6 bases, in that order; junction bases with no gene match: 3.

The chain has TRBV7-9 and TRBJ2-7; no firm D call. The CDR3 is 12 amino acids. V gave up 11 bases and J gave up 0 bases, with 11 bases separating them. Germline loops: CDR1 SEHNR, CDR2 FQNEAQ (reference sequence). CDR3 nucleotides: TGTGCCCACATATTCCCCTCCTACGAGCAGTACGTC. Translating it yields CAHIFPSYEQYV.

The chain links TRBV13 to TRBJ2-1; D remains unclear. Germline-derived CDR1 and CDR2 are PRHDT and FYEKMQ (reference sequence). The CDR3 has 11 amino acids. Trimming removed 3 bases from V and 7 bases from J, with 4 bases in between. CDR3 nucleotide sequence: TGTGCCAGCAGCTTGAGGAATGAGCAGTTCTTC. Translating it yields CASSLRNEQFF. The whole variable domain, filled in from reference TRBV13 and TRBJ2-1, reads AAGVIQSPRHLIKEKRETATLKCYPIPRHDTVYWYQQGPGQDPQFLISFYEKMQSDKGSIPDRFSAQQFSDYHSELNMSSLELGDSALYFCASSLRNEQFFGPGTRLTVL.

The chain uses TRBV9 and TRBJ1-2; D is unresolved. Germline-derived CDR1 and CDR2 are SGDLS and YYNGEE. The CDR3 is made up of 15 amino acids. Trimming left V 0 bases short and J 8 bases short, with 17 bases between. CDR3 sequence: CASSVEQSKGGGYTF. DNA of the CDR3: TGTGCCAGCAGCGTAGAGCAGTCGAAGGGAGGAGGCTACACCTTC.

The chain recombines TRBV18 with TRBJ2-1; D tentatively reads TRBD1 or TRBD2 (5 bases each). V was clipped by 0 bases and J by 10 bases, with 25 bases between them. CDR1 and CDR2 (germline): KGHSH, LQKENI. The length of the CDR3 is 18 residues. The CDR3 DNA sequence: TGTGCCAGCTCACCACCGTATAGAGCGACTTCCCCCGAGGGGGAGCAGTTCTTC. Translated: CASSPPYRATSPEGEQFF.

The rearrangement joins TRBV11-3 to TRBJ1-3, with 7 bases identical to TRBD1. The CDR3 has 16 amino acids. Germline V gene data show CDR1 as SGHNT and CDR2 as YENEEA. V was clipped by 1 base and J by 0 bases; unmatched bases: 3. For the CDR3, the DNA is TGTGCCAGCAGCTTAGGGGGACAGTTCTCTGGAAACACCATATATTTT. Its protein is CASSLGGQFSGNTIYF.

This rearrangement joins TRBV7-9 to TRBJ2-7; D gene unclear. V was trimmed by 5 bases and J by 9 bases, leaving 17 bases between them. The CDR3 is 13 residues long. Germline CDR1 is SEHNR and CDR2 is FQNEAQ (reference sequence). The CDR3 sequence is CASSPVNPPRQYF. In DNA, the CDR3 is TGTGCCAGCAGCCCAGTTAACCCTCCTCGGCAGTACTTC.

The chain uses TRBV18 and TRBJ1-2; D remains unclear. With 2 bases removed from V and 0 bases from J, the gap between germline ends came to 7 bases. The germline CDR1 and CDR2 sequences are KGHSH and LQKENI. This CDR3 region has 14 residues. Written as DNA, the CDR3 is TGTGCCAGCTCACCAGATGCAGCTAACTATGGCTACACCTTC. Its protein product is CASSPDAANYGYTF.

Only a few counts were recorded for this clone. The chain employs TRBV12-3 or TRBV12-4 and TRBJ1-2, with a weak D call TRBD1 (5 bases). The CDR3 runs 13 residues. Trimming cost V 5 bases and J 5 bases, with 12 bases left between them. CDR3: CASSPRGGYGYTF. The CDR3 DNA sequence: TGTGCCAGCAGTCCTAGGGGTGGGTATGGCTACACCTTC.

J is TRBJ2-2 and V is TRBV11-2; 8 nucleotides agree with TRBD2. This CDR3 spans 16 amino acids. The J segment lost 2 bases and the V segment lost 3 bases, leaving 5 bases of the junction unmatched. Germline V gene lookup returns CDR1 SGHAT and CDR2 FQNNGV. The CDR3 DNA reads as TGTGCCAGCAGCTTGCACGGACTAGCAAACACCGGGGAGCTGTTTTTT. This sequence encodes CASSLHGLANTGELFF.

V usage is TRBV18 and J usage is TRBJ2-3; TRBD2 matches 9 bases. The V gene's germline CDR1 is KGHSH and CDR2 LQKENI. The CDR3 length is 13 residues. With V trimmed by 10 bases and J by 5 bases, 7 bases remained unmatched. The CDR3 reads CATWGTSQDTQYF. The CDR3 region has the DNA TGTGCCACCTGGGGGACTAGCCAAGATACGCAGTATTTT.